A single sample gave rise to the 11 T cell receptor beta chains below, sequenced in a study of CD8 T cells in ankylosing spondylitis. Findings of the study overall: Within ankylosing spondylitis blood, a TCR beta motif made up of under 10 highly homologous variants appeared to be characteristic.

A single record per CDR3 protein comes from TCRdb applying MiXCR to the 5' RACE reads. The data hold over 600,000 distinct CDR3 sequences, with around 19% observed a single time. Antigen specificity for these receptors is unknown. Sequenced material: blood, either unsorted or a sorted T cell fraction (not recorded which). The receptors were sampled from a male donor with ankylosing spondylitis.

This clonotype was observed a few times. This rearrangement joins TRBV12-5 to TRBJ1-6; the D is unclear. The CDR3 has 13 residues. Germline V gene data show CDR1 as LGHNT and CDR2 as FRNRAP. Between the trimmed V and J ends, which lost 0 bases and 9 bases, there was a span of 6 bases. CDR3 in amino acids: CASGLVPGSPLHF. In nucleotides, the CDR3 is TGTGCTAGTGGTTTGGTCCCAGGTTCACCCCTCCACTTT.

This clonotype appeared a few times. In nucleotides, the CDR3 is TGCGCCAGCAGCCCTGGGACCCCCTATAGCAATCAGCCCCAGCATTTT. Amino acids: CASSPGTPYSNQPQHF. V gene TRBV5-1 combines with J gene TRBJ1-5; possibly TRBD1 for D (5 bases). The CDR3 runs to 16 residues. Germline-derived CDR1 and CDR2 are SGHRS and YFSETQ. V lost 4 bases, J lost 0 bases, and 14 bases lay in between.

This clonotype has just a few counts. The CDR3 spells CASSYGGTGPIQETQYF. CDR3 sequence (DNA): TGTGCCAGCAGTTACGGAGGGACAGGGCCTATCCAAGAGACCCAGTACTTC. V gene TRBV6-2 or TRBV6-3 combines with J gene TRBJ2-5; TRBD1 agrees at 9 bases. The CDR3 covers 17 residues. With V trimmed by 2 bases and J by 1 base, 8 bases remained unmatched. Germline values: CDR1 MNHEY, CDR2 SVGEGT.

The chain recombines TRBV5-5 with TRBJ2-7, with 9 bases that match TRBD1. V was clipped by 4 bases and J by 7 bases; unmatched bases: 9. CDR3 length: 14 residues. CDR1 is SGHKS and CDR2 is YYEKEE in the germline V gene (reference sequence). The CDR3 DNA sequence: TGTGCCAGCAGCACGCCACAGGGGGCACAAGAGCAGTACTTC. Translation gives CASSTPQGAQEQYF.

This clonotype occurred a few times. The V gene is TRBV11-2, the J gene TRBJ2-6; perhaps TRBD1 as D (6 bases). CDR1 and CDR2 (germline): SGHAT, FQNNGV. V was pared by 5 bases and J by 0 bases, with 17 bases between. The CDR3 extends over 18 amino acids. The CDR3 loop is CASSPSGDIISGANVLTF. CDR3 bases: TGTGCCAGCAGCCCATCAGGGGACATCATCTCTGGGGCCAACGTCCTGACTTTC.

This clonotype was seen more than once but under ten times. This chain joins TRBV6-2 or TRBV6-3 and TRBJ2-6; TRBD2 is a possible D gene (6 bases). Trimming pared 5 bases from V and 0 bases from J, leaving 17 bases between. This CDR3 spans 18 amino acids. Germline V CDR1 and CDR2: MNHEY, SVGEGT. The CDR3 is CASSRPQDYSSGANVLTF. DNA for the CDR3: TGTGCCAGCAGTCGCCCGCAGGACTATTCCTCTGGGGCCAACGTCCTGACTTTC.

The sample holds many counts of this clonotype. The rearrangement uses TRBV12-3 or TRBV12-4 and TRBJ2-2; the match to TRBD1 covers 7 bases. There are 14 residues in the CDR3. V gave up 8 bases and J gave up 2 bases; unmatched junction bases: 5. The CDR3 coding sequence is TGTGCCAGCCGACAGGGAGCAAACACCGGGGAGCTGTTTTTT. It translates to CASRQGANTGELFF.

This chain connects TRBV9 to TRBJ2-7; D is uncertain. The CDR3 totals 15 residues. Germline V gene data show CDR1 as SGDLS and CDR2 as YYNGEE. The V end lost 0 bases, the J end lost 3 bases, and 13 bases lay between the germline ends. The CDR3 DNA reads TGTGCCAGCAGCGTAGAACCCAACATGAACTACGAGCAGTACTTC. It translates to CASSVEPNMNYEQYF.

The sample holds one count of this clonotype. The J gene is TRBJ2-7, the V gene TRBV5-1, with D hard to call. The germline V and J ends were trimmed by 4 bases and 6 bases, with 8 bases remaining between them. The CDR3 covers 11 residues. Germline V gene sequence: CDR1 SGHRS, CDR2 YFSETQ. The CDR3 is CASSGQFEQYF. In DNA, the CDR3 is TGCGCCAGCAGCGGGCAATTCGAGCAGTACTTC. Combining the CDR3 with reference TRBV5-1 and TRBJ2-7 gives the whole variable domain KAGVTQTPRYLIKTRGQQVTLSCSPISGHRSVSWYQQTPGQGLQFLFEYFSETQRNKGNFPGRFSGRQFSNSRSEMNVSTLELGDSALYLCASSGQFEQYFGPGTRLTVT.

The V call is TRBV29-1, the J call TRBJ1-2; D perhaps matches TRBD1 (5 bases). This CDR3 contains 10 residues. The germline V gene encodes CDR1 SQVTM and CDR2 ANQGSEA. V gave up 5 bases and J gave up 8 bases, with 9 bases separating them. The chain's CDR3 is CSVQGGGYTF. The CDR3 nucleotides read TGCAGCGTTCAGGGAGGAGGCTACACCTTC.

This chain joins TRBV6-1 and TRBJ2-3; D tentatively fits TRBD1 or TRBD2 (7 bases each). The germline gives CDR1 MNHNS, CDR2 SASEGT. V lost 6 bases to trimming and J lost 4 bases, with 17 bases between them. The CDR3 covers 15 residues. CDR3 region: CASRRQGGSADTQYF. The CDR3 region has the DNA TGTGCCAGCAGGAGACAGGGCGGGAGTGCAGATACGCAGTATTTT.